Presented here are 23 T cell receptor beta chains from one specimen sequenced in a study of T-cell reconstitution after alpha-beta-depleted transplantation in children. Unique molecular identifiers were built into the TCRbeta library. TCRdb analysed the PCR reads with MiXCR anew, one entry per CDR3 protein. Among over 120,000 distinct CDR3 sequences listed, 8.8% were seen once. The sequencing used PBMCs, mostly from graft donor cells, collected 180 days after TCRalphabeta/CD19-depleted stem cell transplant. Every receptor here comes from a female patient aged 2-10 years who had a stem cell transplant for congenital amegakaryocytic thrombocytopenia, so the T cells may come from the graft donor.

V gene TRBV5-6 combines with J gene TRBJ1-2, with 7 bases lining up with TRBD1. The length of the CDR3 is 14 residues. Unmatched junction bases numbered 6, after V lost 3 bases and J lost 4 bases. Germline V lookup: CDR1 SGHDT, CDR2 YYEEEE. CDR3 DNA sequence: TGTGCCAGCAGCTACTTTGACAGGGCCTATGGCTACACCTTC. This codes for CASSYFDRAYGYTF.

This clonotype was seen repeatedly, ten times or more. The CDR3: CAISESAPWETQYF. As DNA, the CDR3 is TGTGCCATCAGTGAGTCTGCGCCCTGGGAGACCCAGTACTTC. V usage is TRBV10-3 and J usage is TRBJ2-5; D remains unclear. V was shortened by 0 bases and J by 5 bases, with 10 bases between the two germline ends. The CDR3 has 14 amino acids. Germline lookup yields CDR1 ENHRY and CDR2 SYGVKD.

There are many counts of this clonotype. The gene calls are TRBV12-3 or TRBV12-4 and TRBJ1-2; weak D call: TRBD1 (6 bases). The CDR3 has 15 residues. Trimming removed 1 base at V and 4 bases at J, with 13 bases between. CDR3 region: CASSLGFGGSYGYTF. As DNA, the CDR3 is TGTGCCAGCAGTTTAGGGTTCGGGGGCTCCTATGGCTACACCTTC.

The CDR3 loop reads CSVSYSAVGGEQFF. The CDR3 DNA is TGCAGCGTTTCCTACTCTGCGGTCGGGGGGGAGCAGTTCTTC. This chain uses TRBV29-1 with TRBJ2-1; 7 nucleotides agree with TRBD2. Germline V gives CDR1 SQVTM, CDR2 ANQGSEA. CDR3 size: 14 residues. The ends lost 5 bases at V and 10 bases at J; junction bases unmatched: 14.

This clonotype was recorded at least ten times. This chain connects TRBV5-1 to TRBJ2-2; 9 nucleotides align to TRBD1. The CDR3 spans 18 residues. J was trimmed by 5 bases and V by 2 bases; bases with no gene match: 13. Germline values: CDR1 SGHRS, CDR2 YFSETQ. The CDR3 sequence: CASSFGALGTGTTGELFF. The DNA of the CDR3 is TGCGCCAGCAGCTTCGGTGCTCTAGGGACAGGGACGACCGGGGAGCTGTTTTTT.

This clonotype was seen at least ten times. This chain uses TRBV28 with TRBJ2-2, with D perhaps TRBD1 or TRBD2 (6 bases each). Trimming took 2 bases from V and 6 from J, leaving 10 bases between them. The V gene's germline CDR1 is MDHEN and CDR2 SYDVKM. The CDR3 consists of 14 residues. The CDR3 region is CASSLPRGAGELFF. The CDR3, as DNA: TGTGCCAGCAGTTTACCTAGGGGGGCCGGGGAGCTGTTTTTT.

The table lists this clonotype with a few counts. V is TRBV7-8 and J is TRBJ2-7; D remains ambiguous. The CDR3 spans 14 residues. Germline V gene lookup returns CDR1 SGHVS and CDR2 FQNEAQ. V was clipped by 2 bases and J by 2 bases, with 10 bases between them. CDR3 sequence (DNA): TGTGCCAGCAGCTTACTTTCCATTCCCTACGAGCAGTACTTC. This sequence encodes CASSLLSIPYEQYF.

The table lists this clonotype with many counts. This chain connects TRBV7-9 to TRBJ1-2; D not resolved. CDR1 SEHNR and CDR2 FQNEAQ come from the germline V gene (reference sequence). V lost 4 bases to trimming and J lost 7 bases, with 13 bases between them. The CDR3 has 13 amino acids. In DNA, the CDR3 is TGTGCCAGCAGCTCCGCTCCGTGGGCTGGCTACACCTTC. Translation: CASSSAPWAGYTF.

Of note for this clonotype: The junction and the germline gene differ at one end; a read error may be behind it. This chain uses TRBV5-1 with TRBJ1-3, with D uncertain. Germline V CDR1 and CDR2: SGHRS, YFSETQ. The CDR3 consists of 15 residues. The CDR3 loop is CASSPARGSGNTLYF. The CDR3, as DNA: TGCGCCAGCAGCCCTGCACGGGGATCTGGAAACACCCTATATTTT.

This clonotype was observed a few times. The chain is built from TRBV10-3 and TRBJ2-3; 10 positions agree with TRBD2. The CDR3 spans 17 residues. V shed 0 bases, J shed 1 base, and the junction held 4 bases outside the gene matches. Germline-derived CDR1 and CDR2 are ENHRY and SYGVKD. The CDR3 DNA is TGTGCCATCAGTGAGTCGGGTCTAGCGGGAGGCACAGATACGCAGTATTTT. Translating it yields CAISESGLAGGTDTQYF.

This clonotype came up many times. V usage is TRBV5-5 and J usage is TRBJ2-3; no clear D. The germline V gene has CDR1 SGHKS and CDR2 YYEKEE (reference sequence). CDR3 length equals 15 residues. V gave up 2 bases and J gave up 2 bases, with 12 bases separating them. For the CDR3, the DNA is TGTGCCAGCAGCTTCGGTCACAGTTACACAGATACGCAGTATTTT. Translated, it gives CASSFGHSYTDTQYF.

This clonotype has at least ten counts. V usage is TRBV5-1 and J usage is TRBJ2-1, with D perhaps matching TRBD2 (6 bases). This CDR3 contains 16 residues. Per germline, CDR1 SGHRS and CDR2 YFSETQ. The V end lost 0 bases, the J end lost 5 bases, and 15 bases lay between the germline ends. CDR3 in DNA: TGCGCCAGCAGCTTGGGGGGTGGGACTCCGAACAATGAGCAGTTCTTC. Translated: CASSLGGGTPNNEQFF.

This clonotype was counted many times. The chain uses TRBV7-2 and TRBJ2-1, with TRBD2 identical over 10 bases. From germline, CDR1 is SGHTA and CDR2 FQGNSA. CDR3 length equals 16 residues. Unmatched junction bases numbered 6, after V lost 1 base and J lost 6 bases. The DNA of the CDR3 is TGTGCCAGCAGCTTAGTTGGAGCGGGGGGGGCCAATGAGCAGTTCTTC. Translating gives CASSLVGAGGANEQFF.

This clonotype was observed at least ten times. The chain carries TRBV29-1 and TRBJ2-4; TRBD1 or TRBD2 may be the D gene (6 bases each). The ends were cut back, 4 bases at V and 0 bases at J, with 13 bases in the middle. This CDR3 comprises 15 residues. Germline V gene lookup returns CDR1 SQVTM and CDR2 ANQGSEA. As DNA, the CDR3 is TGCAGCGTTGGGAAGGGGGGACTAGCCAAAAACATTCAGTACTTC. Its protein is CSVGKGGLAKNIQYF.

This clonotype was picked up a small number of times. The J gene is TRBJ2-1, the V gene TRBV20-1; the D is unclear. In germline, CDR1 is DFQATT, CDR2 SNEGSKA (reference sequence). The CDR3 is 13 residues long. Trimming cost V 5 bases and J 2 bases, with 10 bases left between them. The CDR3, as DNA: TGCAGTGCTTTGGGAAGCCCCTACAATGAGCAGTTCTTC. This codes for CSALGSPYNEQFF.

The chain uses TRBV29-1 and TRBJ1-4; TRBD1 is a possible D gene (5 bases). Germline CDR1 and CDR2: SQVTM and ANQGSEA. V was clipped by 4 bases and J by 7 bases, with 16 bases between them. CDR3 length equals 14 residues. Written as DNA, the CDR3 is TGCAGCGTTGGAGGGACCTCAAGGGGTGAAAAACTGTTTTTT. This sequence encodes CSVGGTSRGEKLFF.

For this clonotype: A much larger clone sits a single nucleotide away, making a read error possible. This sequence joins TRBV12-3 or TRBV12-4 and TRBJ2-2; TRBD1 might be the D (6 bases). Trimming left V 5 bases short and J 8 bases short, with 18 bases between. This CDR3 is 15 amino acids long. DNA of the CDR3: TGTGCCAGCAGTCCCCGGCGACAGGAGGAAGGGGAGCTGTTTTTT. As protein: CASSPRRQEEGELFF.

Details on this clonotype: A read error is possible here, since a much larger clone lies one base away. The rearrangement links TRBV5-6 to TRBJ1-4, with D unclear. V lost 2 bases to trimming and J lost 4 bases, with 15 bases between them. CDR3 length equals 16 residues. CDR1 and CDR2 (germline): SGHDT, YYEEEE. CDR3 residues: CASSFGTFIFNEKLFF. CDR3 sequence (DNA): TGTGCCAGCAGCTTTGGCACTTTCATATTTAATGAAAAACTGTTTTTT.

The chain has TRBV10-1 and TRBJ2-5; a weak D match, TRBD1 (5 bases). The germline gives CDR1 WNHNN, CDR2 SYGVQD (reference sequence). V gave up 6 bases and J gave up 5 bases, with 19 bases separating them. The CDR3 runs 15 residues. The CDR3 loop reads CASREVDGAGETQYF. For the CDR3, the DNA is TGCGCCAGCAGGGAAGTCGATGGGGCCGGGGAGACCCAGTACTTC.

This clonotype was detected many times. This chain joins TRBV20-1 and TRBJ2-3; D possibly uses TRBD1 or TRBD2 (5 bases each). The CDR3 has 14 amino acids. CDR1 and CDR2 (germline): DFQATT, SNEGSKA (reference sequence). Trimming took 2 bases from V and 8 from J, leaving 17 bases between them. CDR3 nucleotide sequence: TGCAGTGCTAGAACAACGGGGCCCGAGGGTACGCAGTATTTT. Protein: CSARTTGPEGTQYF.

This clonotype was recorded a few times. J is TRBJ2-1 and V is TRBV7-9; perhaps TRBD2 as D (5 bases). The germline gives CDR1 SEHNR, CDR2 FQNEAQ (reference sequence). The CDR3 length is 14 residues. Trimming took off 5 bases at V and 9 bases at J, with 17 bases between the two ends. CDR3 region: CASSPHPERGEQFF. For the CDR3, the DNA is TGTGCCAGCAGCCCCCATCCCGAACGGGGTGAGCAGTTCTTC.

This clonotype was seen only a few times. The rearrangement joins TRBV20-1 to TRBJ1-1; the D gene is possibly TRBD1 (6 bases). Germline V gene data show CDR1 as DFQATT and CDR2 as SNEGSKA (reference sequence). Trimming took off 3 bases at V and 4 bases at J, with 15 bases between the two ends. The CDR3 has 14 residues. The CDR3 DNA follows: TGCAGTGCTAGGGTGGACAGTTTAGTCACTGAAGCTTTCTTT. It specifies CSARVDSLVTEAFF.

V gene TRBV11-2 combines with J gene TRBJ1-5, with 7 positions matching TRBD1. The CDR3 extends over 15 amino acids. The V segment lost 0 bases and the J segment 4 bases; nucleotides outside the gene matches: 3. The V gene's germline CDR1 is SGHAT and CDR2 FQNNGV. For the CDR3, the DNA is TGTGCCAGCAGCTTAGACTGGGACAGTAATCAGCCCCAGCATTTT. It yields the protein CASSLDWDSNQPQHF.